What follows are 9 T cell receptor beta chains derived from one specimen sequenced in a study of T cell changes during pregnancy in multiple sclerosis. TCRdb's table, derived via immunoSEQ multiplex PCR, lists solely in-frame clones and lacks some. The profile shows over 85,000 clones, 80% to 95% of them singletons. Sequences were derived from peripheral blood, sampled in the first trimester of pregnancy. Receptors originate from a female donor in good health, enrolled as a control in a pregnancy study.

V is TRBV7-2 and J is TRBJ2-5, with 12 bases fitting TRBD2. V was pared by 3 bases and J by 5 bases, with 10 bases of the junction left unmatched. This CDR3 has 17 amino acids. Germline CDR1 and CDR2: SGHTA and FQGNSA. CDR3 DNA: TGTGCCAGCAGCTTTTCTAGCGGGGGGGCAGGTCATGAGACCCAGTACTTC. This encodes CASSFSSGGAGHETQYF.

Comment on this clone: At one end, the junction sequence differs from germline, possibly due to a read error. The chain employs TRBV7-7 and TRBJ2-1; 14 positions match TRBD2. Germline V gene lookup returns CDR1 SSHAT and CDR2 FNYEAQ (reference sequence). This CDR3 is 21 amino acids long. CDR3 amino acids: CASSLRVRLAGGPHPYNEQFF. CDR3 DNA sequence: TGTGCTAGCAGCTTACGAGTGAGACTAGCGGGGGGGCCCCACCCCTACAATGAGCAGTTCTTC.

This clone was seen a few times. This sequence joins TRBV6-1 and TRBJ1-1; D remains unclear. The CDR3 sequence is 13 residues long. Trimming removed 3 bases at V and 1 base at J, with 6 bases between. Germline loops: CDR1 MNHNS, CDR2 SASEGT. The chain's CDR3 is CASSENSNTEAFF. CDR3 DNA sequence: TGTGCCAGCAGTGAGAACTCGAACACTGAAGCTTTCTTT.

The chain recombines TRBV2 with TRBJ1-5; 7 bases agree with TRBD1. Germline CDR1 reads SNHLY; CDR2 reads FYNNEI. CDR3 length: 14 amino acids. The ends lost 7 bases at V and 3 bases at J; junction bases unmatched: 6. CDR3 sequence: CASKRTGVNQPQHF. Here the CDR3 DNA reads TGTGCCAGCAAGCGCACAGGGGTCAATCAGCCCCAGCATTTT.

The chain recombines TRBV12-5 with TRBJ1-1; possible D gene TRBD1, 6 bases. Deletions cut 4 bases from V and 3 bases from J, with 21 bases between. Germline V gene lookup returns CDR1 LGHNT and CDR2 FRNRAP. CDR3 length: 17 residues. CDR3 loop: CASGWIAGALVDTEAFF. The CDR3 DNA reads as TGTGCTAGTGGTTGGATCGCAGGGGCTTTGGTCGACACTGAAGCTTTCTTT.

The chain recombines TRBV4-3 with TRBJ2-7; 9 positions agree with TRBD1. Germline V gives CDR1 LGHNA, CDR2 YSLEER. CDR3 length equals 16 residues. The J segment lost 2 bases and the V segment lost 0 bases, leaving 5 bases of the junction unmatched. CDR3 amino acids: CASSQDHTGGTYEQYF. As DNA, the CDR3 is TGCGCCAGCAGCCAAGATCACACAGGGGGCACCTACGAGCAGTACTTC.

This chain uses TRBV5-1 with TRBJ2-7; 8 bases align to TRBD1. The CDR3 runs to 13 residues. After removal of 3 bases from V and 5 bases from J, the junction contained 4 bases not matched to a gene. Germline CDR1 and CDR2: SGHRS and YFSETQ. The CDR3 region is CASSYPGGDEQYF. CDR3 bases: TGCGCCAGCAGCTACCCAGGGGGCGACGAGCAGTACTTC.

CDR3 in amino acids: CASSPLAVGDTDTQYF. The CDR3 DNA follows: TGTGCCAGCTCACCACTAGCGGTCGGCGACACAGATACGCAGTATTTT. This rearrangement joins TRBV18 to TRBJ2-3, with a weak D call TRBD2 (6 bases). The germline V and J ends were trimmed by 1 base and 2 bases, with 13 bases remaining between them. Germline loops: CDR1 KGHSH, CDR2 LQKENI. The CDR3 loop spans 16 amino acids.

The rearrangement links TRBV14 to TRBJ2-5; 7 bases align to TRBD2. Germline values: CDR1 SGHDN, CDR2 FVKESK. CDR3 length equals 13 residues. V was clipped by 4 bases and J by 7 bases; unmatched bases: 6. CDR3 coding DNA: TGTGCCAGCAGCCCCGGACTAGATCGGACCCAGTACTTC. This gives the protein CASSPGLDRTQYF.